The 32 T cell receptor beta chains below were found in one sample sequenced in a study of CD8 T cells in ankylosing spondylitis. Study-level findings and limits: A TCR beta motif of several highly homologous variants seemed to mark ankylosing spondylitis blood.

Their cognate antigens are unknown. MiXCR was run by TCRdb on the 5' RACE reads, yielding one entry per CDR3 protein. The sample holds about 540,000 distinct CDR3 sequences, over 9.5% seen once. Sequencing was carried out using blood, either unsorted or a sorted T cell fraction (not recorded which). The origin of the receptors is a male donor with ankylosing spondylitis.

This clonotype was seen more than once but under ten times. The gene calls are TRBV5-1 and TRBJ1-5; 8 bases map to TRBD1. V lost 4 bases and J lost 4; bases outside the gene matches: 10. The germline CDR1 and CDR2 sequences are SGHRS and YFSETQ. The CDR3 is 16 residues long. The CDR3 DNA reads TGCGCCAGCAGCCCTGGACAGGGAGGAAGAAATCAGCCCCAGCATTTT. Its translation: CASSPGQGGRNQPQHF.

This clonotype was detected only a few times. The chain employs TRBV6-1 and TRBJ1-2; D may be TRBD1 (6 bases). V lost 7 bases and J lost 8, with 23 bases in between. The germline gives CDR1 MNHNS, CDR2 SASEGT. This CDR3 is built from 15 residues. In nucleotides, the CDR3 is TGTGCCAGCACCGATTTTGCGGCGGGGGCTCGAGGCTACACCTTC. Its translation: CASTDFAAGARGYTF.

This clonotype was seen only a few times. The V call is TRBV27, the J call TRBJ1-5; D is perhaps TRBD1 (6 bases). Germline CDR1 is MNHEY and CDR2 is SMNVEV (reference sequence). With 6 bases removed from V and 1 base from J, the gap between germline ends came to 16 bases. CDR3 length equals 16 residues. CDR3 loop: CASSRDQGMSNQPQHF. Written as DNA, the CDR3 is TGTGCCAGCAGCCGAGACCAGGGGATGAGCAATCAGCCCCAGCATTTT.

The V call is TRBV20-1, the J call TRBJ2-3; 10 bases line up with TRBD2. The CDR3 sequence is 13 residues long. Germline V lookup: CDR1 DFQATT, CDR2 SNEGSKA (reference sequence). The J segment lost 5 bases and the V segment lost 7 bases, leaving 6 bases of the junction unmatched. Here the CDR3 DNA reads TGCAGTGAAGTAGCGGGAGGTGGAGATACGCAGTATTTT. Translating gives CSEVAGGGDTQYF.

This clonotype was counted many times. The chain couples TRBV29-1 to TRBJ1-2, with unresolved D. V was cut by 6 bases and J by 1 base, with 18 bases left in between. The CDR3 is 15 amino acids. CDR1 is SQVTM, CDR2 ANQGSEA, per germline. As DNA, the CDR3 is TGCAGCGTCGGACGAAGGACGGACTTTAACTATGGCTACACCTTC. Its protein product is CSVGRRTDFNYGYTF.

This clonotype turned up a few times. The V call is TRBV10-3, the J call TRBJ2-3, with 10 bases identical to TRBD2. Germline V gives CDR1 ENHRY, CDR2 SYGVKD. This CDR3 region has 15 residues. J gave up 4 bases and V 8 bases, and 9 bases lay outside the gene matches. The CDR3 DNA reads TGTGCCATCTCCGGGGGGACTAGCGACCCAGATACGCAGTATTTT. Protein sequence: CAISGGTSDPDTQYF.

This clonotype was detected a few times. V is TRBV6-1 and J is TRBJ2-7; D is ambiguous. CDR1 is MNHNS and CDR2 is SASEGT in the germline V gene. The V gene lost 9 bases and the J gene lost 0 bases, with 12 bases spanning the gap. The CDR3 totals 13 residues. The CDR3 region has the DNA TGTGCCAGTGGGGAAGGGTACTCCTACGAGCAGTACTTC. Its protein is CASGEGYSYEQYF.

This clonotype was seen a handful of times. The chain's CDR3 is CASSQVDRDVTEELFF. DNA for the CDR3: TGTGCCAGCAGCCAAGTAGACAGGGACGTTACGGAGGAACTGTTTTTT. V and J are TRBV4-2 and TRBJ1-4; the match to TRBD1 covers 7 bases. With V trimmed by 1 base and J by 12 bases, 14 bases remained unmatched. The CDR3 sequence is 16 residues long. Germline V gene lookup returns CDR1 LGHNA and CDR2 YNFKEQ.

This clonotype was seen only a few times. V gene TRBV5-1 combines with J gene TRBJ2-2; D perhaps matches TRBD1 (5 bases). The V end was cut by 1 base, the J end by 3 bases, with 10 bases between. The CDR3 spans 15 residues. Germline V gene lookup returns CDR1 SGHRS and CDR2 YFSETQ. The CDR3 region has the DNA TGCGCCAGCAGCTTGCAGGGTTCGCACACCGGGGAGCTGTTTTTT. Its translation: CASSLQGSHTGELFF.

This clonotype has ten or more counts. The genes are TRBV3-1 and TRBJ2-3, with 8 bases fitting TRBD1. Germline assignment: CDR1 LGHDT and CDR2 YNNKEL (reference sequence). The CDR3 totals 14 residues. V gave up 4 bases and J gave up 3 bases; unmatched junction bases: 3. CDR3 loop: CASSRQGATDTQYF. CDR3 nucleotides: TGTGCCAGCAGCCGGCAGGGGGCTACAGATACGCAGTATTTT.

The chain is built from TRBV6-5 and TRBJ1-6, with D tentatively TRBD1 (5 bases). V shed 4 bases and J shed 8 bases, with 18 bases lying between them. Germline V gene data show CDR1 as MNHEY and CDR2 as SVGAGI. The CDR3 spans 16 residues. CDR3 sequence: CASSSPELRGYSPLHF. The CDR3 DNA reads TGTGCCAGCAGTTCCCCCGAGCTACGGGGCTATTCACCCCTCCACTTT.

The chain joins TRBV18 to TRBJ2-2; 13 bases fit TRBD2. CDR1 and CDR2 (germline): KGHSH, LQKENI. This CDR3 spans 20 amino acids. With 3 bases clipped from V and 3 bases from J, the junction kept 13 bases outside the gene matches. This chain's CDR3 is CASSPSRTSGRGVDTGELFF. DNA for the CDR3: TGTGCCAGCTCACCTTCTAGGACTAGCGGGAGAGGAGTTGACACCGGGGAGCTGTTTTTT. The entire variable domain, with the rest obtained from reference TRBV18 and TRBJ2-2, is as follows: NAGVMQNPRHLVRRRGQEARLRCSPMKGHSHVYWYRQLPEEGLKFMVYLQKENIIDESGMPKERFSAEFPKEGPSILRIQQVVRGDSAAYFCASSPSRTSGRGVDTGELFFGEGSRLTVL.

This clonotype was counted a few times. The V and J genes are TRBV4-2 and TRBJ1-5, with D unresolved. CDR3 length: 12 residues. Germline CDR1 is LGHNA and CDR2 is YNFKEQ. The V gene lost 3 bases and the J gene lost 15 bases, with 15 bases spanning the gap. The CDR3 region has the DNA TGTGCCAGCAGCCAGACGACGGCGGCCTTGCATTTT. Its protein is CASSQTTAALHF.

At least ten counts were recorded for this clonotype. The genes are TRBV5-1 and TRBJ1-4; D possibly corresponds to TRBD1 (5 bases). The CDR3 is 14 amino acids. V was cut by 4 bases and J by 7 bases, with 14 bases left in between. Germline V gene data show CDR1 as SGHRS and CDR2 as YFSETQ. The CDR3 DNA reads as TGCGCCAGCAGCCCCCAGGGTATGTTTGAAAAACTGTTTTTT. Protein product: CASSPQGMFEKLFF.

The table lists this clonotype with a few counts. The CDR3 nucleotides read TGTGCCAGCAGCCAAGCTAGCGTACCCAACGAGCAGTACTTC. Translating it yields CASSQASVPNEQYF. The V and J genes are TRBV3-1 and TRBJ2-7; tentative D call: TRBD2 (6 bases). This CDR3 has 14 amino acids. Germline V lookup: CDR1 LGHDT, CDR2 YNNKEL (reference sequence). V gave up 1 base and J gave up 5 bases, with 12 bases separating them.

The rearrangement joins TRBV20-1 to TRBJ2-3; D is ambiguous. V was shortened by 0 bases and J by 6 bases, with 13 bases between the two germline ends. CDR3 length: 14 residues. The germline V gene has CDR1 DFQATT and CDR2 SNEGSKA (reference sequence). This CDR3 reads CSARDQVGADTQYF. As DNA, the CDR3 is TGCAGTGCTAGAGATCAGGTGGGCGCGGATACGCAGTATTTT.

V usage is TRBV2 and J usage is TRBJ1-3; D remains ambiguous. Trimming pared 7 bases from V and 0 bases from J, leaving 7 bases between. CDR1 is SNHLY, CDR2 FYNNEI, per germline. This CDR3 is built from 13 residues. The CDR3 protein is CASIQDSGNTIYF. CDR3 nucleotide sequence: TGTGCCAGCATTCAGGACTCTGGAAACACCATATATTTT.

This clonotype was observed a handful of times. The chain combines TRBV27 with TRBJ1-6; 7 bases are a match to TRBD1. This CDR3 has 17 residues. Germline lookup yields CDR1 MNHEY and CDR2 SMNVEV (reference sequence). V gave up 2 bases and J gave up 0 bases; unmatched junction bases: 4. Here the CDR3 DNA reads TGTGCCAGCAGTTTACTCGCAGGGGGCTCCTATAATTCACCCCTCCACTTT. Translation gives CASSLLAGGSYNSPLHF.

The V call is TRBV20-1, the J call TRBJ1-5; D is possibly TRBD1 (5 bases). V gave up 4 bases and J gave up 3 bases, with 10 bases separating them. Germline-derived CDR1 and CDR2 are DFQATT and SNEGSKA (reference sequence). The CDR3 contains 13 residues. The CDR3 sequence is CSAIGVNNQPQHF. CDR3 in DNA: TGCAGTGCTATAGGGGTGAACAATCAGCCCCAGCATTTT.

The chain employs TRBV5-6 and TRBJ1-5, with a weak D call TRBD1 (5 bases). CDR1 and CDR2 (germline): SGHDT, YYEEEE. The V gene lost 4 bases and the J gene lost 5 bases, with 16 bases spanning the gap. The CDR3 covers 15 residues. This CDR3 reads CASSLGTSRDQPQHF. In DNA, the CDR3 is TGTGCCAGCAGCCTCGGGACGTCTCGGGATCAGCCCCAGCATTTT.

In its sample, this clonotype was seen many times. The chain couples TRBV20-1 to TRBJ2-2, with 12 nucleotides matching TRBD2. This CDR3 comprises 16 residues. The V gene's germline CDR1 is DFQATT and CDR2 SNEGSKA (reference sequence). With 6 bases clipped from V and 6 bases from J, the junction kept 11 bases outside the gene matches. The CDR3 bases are TGCAGTGCGCTCTTCTCTAGCGGGAGGGCCCCCGGGGAGCTGTTTTTT. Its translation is CSALFSSGRAPGELFF.

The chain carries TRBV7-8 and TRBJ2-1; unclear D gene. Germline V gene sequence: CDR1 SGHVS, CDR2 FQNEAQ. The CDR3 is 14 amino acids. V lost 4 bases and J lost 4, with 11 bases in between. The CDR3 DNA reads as TGTGCCAGCAGCTCACCCGGAGATTACAATGAGCAGTTCTTC. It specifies CASSSPGDYNEQFF.

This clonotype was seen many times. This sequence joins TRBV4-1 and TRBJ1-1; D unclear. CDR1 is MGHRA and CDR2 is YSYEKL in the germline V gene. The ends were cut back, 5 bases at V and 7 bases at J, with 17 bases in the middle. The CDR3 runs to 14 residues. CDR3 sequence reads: CASSTGRAGREAFF. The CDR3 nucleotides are TGCGCCAGCAGCACCGGGAGAGCAGGCCGTGAAGCTTTCTTT.

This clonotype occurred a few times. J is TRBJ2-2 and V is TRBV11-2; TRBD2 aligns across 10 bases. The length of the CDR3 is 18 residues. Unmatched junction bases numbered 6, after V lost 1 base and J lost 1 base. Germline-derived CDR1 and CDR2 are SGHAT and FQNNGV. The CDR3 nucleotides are TGTGCCAGCAGCTTAGTTCGGCTAGCGGGGGTGAACACCGGGGAGCTGTTTTTT. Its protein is CASSLVRLAGVNTGELFF.

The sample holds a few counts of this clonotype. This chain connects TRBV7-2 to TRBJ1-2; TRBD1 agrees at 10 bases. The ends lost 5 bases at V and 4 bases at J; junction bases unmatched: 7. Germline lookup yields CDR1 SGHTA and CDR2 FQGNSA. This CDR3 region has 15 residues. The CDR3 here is CASSPRQGAAYGYTF. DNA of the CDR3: TGTGCCAGCAGCCCGCGACAGGGGGCTGCCTATGGCTACACCTTC.

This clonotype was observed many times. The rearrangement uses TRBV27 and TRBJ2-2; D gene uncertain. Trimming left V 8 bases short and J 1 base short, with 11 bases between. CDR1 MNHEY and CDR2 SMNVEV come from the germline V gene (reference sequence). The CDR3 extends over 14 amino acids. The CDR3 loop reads CASQQSRNTGELFF. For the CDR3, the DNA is TGTGCCAGCCAACAGTCCAGGAACACCGGGGAGCTGTTTTTT.

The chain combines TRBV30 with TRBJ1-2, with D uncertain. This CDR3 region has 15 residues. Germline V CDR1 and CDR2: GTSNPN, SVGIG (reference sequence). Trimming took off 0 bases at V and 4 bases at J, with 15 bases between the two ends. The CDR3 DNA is TGTGCCTGGAGTGTACGGAGAGCCGCACCCTATGGCTACACCTTC. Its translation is CAWSVRRAAPYGYTF. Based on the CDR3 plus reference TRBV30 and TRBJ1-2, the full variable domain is SQTIHQWPATLVQPVGSPLSLECTVEGTSNPNLYWYRQAAGRGLQLLFYSVGIGQISSEVPQNLSASRPQDRQFILSSKKLLLSDSGFYLCAWSVRRAAPYGYTFGSGTRLTVV.

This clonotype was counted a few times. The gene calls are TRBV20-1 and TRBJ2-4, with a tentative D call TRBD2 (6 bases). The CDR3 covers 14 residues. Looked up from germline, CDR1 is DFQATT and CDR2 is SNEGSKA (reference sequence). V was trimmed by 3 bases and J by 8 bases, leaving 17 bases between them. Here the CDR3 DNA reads TGCAGTGCTAGGGGCCCTACGGGGGAGGACATTCAGTACTTC. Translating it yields CSARGPTGEDIQYF.

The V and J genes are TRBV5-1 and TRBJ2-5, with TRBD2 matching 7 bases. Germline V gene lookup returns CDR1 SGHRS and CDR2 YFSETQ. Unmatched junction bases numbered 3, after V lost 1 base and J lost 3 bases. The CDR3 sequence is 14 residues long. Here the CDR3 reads CASSLTSVEETQYF. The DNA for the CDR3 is TGCGCCAGCAGCTTGACTAGCGTAGAAGAGACCCAGTACTTC. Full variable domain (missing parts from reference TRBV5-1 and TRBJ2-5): KAGVTQTPRYLIKTRGQQVTLSCSPISGHRSVSWYQQTPGQGLQFLFEYFSETQRNKGNFPGRFSGRQFSNSRSEMNVSTLELGDSALYLCASSLTSVEETQYFGPGTRLLVL.

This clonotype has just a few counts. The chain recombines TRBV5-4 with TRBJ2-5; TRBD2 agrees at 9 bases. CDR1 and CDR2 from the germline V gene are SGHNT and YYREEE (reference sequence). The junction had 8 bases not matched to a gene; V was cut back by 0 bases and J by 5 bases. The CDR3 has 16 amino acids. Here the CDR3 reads CASSLALAGLRETQYF. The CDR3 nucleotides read TGTGCCAGCAGCTTGGCCCTAGCGGGGCTCCGGGAGACCCAGTACTTC.

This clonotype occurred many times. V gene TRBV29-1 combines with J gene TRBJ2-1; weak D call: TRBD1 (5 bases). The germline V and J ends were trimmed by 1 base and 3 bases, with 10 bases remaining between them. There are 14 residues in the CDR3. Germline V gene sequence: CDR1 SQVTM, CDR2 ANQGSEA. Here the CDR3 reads CSVEGAGFYNEQFF. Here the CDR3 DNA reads TGCAGCGTTGAAGGCGCAGGGTTCTACAATGAGCAGTTCTTC.

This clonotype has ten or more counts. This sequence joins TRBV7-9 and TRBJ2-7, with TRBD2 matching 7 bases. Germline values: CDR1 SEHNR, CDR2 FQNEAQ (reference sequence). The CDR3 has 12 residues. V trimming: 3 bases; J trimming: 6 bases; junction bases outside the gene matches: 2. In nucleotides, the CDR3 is TGTGCCAGCAGCTTTGGGGAGGGCGAGCAGTACGTC. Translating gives CASSFGEGEQYV.